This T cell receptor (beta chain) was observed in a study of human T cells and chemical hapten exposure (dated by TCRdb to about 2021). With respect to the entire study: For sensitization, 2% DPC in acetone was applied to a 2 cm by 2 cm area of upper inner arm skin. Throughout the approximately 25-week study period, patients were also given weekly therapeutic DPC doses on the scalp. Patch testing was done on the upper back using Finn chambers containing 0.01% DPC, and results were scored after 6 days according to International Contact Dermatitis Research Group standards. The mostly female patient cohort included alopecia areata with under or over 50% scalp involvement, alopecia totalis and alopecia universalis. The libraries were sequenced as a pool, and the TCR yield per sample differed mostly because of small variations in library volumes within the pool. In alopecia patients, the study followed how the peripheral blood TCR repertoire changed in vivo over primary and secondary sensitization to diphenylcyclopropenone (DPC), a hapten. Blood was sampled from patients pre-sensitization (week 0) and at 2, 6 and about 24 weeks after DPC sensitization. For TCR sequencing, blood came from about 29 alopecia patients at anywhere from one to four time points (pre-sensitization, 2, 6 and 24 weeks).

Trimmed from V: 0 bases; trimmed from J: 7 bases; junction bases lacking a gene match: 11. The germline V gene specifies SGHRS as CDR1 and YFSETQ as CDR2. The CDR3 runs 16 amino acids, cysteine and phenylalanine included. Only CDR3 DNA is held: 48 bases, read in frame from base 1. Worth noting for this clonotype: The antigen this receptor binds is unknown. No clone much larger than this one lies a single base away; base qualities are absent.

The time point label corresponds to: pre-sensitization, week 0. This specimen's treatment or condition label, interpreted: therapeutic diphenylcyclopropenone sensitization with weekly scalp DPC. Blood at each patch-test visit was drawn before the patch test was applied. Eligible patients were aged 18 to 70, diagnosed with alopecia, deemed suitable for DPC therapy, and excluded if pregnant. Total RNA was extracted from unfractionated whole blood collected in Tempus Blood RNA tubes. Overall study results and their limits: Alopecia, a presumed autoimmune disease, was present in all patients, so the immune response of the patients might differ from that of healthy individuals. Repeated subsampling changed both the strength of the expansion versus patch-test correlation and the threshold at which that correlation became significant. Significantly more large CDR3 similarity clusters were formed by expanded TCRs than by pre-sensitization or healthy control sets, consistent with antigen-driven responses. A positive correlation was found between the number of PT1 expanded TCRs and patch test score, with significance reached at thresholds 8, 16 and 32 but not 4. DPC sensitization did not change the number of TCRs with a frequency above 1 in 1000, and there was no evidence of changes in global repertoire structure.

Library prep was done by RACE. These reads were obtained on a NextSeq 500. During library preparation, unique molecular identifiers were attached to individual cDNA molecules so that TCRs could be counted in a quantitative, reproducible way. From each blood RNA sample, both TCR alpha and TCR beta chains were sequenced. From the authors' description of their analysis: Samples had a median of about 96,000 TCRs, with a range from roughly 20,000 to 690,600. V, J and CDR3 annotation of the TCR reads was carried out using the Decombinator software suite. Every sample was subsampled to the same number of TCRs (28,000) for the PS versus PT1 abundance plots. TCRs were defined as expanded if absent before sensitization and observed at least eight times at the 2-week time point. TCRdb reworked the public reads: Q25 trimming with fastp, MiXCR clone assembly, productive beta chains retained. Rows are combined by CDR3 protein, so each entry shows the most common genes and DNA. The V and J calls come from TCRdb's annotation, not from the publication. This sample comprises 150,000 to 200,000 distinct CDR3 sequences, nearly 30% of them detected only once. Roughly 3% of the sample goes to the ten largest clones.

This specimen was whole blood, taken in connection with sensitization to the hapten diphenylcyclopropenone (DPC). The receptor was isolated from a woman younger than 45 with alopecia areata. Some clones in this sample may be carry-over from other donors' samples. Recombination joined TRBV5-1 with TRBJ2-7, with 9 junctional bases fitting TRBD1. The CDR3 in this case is CASSLAPGQGRREQYF. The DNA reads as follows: TGCGCCAGCAGCTTGGCCCCGGGACAGGGTAGGAGGGAGCAGTACTTC.